The 8 T cell receptor beta chains below come from one sample, sequenced in a study of tumor-infiltrating T cells and Merkel cell polyomavirus. Study-wide background: The T cells studied were KLL-specific CD8+ cells against Merkel polyomavirus.

Sequencing used immunoSEQ multiplex PCR; TCRdb keeps in-frame clones, though not all of them. Of 20,000 to 25,000 clones listed, roughly nine tenths are singletons. All patients' tumors stained robustly positive for Merkel cell polyomavirus Large T antigen by immunohistochemistry. The sequencing sample was made of lymph node tissue. These receptors were obtained from a man aged 45 to 65 with Merkel cell carcinoma.

V usage is TRBV11-3 and J usage is TRBJ2-7; D uncertain. The CDR3 runs 13 residues. Trimming removed 4 bases from V and 3 bases from J, with 10 bases in between. Germline CDR1 reads SGHNT; CDR2 reads YENEEA. This chain's CDR3 is CASSSGVNYEQYF. The CDR3 DNA reads TGTGCCAGCAGCTCGGGTGTCAACTACGAGCAGTACTTC.

This rearrangement joins TRBV5-5 to TRBJ2-7; D might be TRBD2 (6 bases). The CDR3 extends over 16 amino acids. Trimming shortened V by 2 bases and J by 4 bases, and 19 bases separated the two germline ends. Germline values: CDR1 SGHKS, CDR2 YYEKEE (reference sequence). The CDR3: CASSFTAGWGPYEQYF. CDR3 nucleotide sequence: TGTGCCAGCAGCTTTACGGCGGGGTGGGGTCCATACGAGCAGTACTTC.

The chain combines TRBV28 with TRBJ1-5, with D unclear. The CDR3 is 16 residues long. Germline lookup yields CDR1 MDHEN and CDR2 SYDVKM. V lost 1 base, J lost 0 bases, and 10 bases lay in between. CDR3 region: CASSLSGPNSNQPQHF. The CDR3 DNA is TGTGCCAGCAGTTTATCAGGTCCCAATAGCAATCAGCCCCAGCATTTT.

The gene calls are TRBV6-1 and TRBJ1-4, with 11 bases that match TRBD1. The germline CDR1 and CDR2 sequences are MNHNS and SASEGT. Trimming removed 6 bases from V and 8 bases from J; junction bases left unmatched: 8. This CDR3 contains 15 residues. The CDR3 loop reads CASSPGQGAWEKLFF. CDR3 DNA sequence: TGTGCCAGCAGCCCCGGACAGGGGGCATGGGAAAAACTGTTTTTT.

This clone counts as medium-sized. The V gene is TRBV11-1, the J gene TRBJ2-3; TRBD2 is a possible D gene (5 bases). The CDR3 totals 14 residues. With 3 bases removed from V and 1 base from J, the gap between germline ends came to 8 bases. Per the germline V gene, CDR1 is SGHAT and CDR2 is FQDESV (reference sequence). CDR3 in amino acids: CASSFEGRTDTQYF. CDR3 in DNA: TGTGCCAGCAGCTTCGAGGGCCGCACAGATACGCAGTATTTT. Full variable domain (outside the CDR3, taken from reference TRBV11-1 and TRBJ2-3): EAEVAQSPRYKITEKSQAVAFWCDPISGHATLYWYRQILGQGPELLVQFQDESVVDDSQLPKDRFSAERLKGVDSTLKIQPAELGDSAMYLCASSFEGRTDTQYFGPGTRLTVL.

CDR3 coding DNA: TGTGCCAGCAGTTTACTAGGGGATGAGCAGTTCTTC. This sequence encodes CASSLLGDEQFF. The chain employs TRBV27 and TRBJ2-1; possibly TRBD1 for D (5 bases). Trimming removed 2 bases from V and 8 bases from J, with 7 bases in between. The CDR3 contains 12 residues. Germline CDR1 is MNHEY and CDR2 is SMNVEV (reference sequence).

The J gene is TRBJ2-1, the V gene TRBV9; 9 nucleotides align to TRBD1. The V gene's germline CDR1 is SGDLS and CDR2 YYNGEE. V shed 1 base, J shed 9 bases, and the junction held 11 bases outside the gene matches. CDR3 length: 16 amino acids. The CDR3: CASSVQLQGASGEQFF. For the CDR3, the DNA is TGTGCCAGCAGCGTACAATTACAGGGGGCATCGGGTGAGCAGTTCTTC.

This clone turned up a few times. This chain joins TRBV4-1 and TRBJ2-3, with 8 bases matching TRBD2. CDR3 size: 17 residues. Trimming at V came to 0 bases and at J to 3 bases, leaving 8 bases not matched to a gene. Germline values: CDR1 MGHRA, CDR2 YSYEKL. The CDR3 nucleotides are TGCGCCAGCAGCCAAGATTTCCAGCGGGGGATAACAGATACGCAGTATTTT. This sequence encodes CASSQDFQRGITDTQYF.